One and the same sample provided the 2 T cell receptor beta chains below, sequenced in a study of T cells in Graves' hyperthyroidism and ophthalmopathy. The investigators amplified TCR beta CDR3 regions from RNA transcripts. HTBI primers were used for first-round RT-PCR of the TCR CDR3. TCRdb reprocessed the multiplex PCR reads with MiXCR, giving one entry per CDR3 protein. The sample carries hundreds of thousands of distinct CDR3 sequences, 15% to 18% recorded once. What was sequenced was blood. These receptors were collected from a woman under 30 with Graves' hyperthyroidism.

There are a few counts of this clonotype. A read error may produce the germline difference seen at one junction end. V gene TRBV7-3 combines with J gene TRBJ1-3, with no clear D. CDR1 and CDR2 from the germline V gene are SGHTA and FQGTGA. This CDR3 has 14 residues. As DNA, the CDR3 is TGTGCCAGCAGCTTCGGTCCTTCTGGAGACACCATATATTTT. Translating gives CASSFGPSGDTIYF.

CDR3 sequence: CASSQVPSPLLAGEGGELFF. For the CDR3, the DNA is TGTGCCAGCAGCCAAGTTCCCTCTCCCCTCTTGGCGGGAGAGGGCGGGGAGCTGTTTTTT. V and J are TRBV11-2 and TRBJ2-2, with 7 bases fitting TRBD2. The CDR3 loop spans 20 amino acids. Looked up from germline, CDR1 is SGHAT and CDR2 is FQNNGV. The V and J ends lost 5 bases and 7 bases, in that order; junction bases with no gene match: 25.